Reported below is one T cell receptor beta chain. The antigen remains undetermined. The sample is drawn from a study of response to subunit inactivated influenza vaccine. Germline V gene sequence: CDR1 GTSNPN, CDR2 SVGIG (reference sequence). CDR3 size: 12 residues. Trimming took 3 bases from V and 3 from J, leaving 8 bases between them. Findings and limits, study-wide: Only a handful of new T cells, the authors suggested, are recruited with each seasonal influenza vaccination.

A single record per CDR3 protein comes from TCRdb applying MiXCR to the RT-PCR reads. This sample carries 250,000 to 350,000 distinct CDR3 sequences, approximately 20% of them seen once, and the ten largest clones take 10%. The sample here was PBMCs from blood, taken less than 22 months after vaccination. This rearrangement joins TRBV30 to TRBJ1-1; maybe TRBD1 (5 bases). The clonotype comes from a man aged 50-75 years who received an inactivated influenza vaccine. CDR3 in DNA: TGTGCCTGGAGCCGAGGGGACACTGAAGCTTTCTTT. Encoded protein: CAWSRGDTEAFF.